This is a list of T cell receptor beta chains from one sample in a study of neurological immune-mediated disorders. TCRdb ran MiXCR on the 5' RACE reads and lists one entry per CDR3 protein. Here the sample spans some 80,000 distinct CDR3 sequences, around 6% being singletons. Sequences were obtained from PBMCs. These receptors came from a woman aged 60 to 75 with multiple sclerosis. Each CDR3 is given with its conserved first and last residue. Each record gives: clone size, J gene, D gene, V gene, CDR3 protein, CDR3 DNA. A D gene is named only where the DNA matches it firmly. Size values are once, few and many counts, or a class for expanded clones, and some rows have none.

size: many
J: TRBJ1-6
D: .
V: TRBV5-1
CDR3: CASRGVQQDSPLHF
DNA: TGCGCCAGCAGGGGGGTTCAACAGGATTCACCCCTCCACTTT

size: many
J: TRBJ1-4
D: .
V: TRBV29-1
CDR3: CSVDSGTKGYEKLFF
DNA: TGCAGCGTTGACTCTGGGACTAAGGGCTATGAAAAACTGTTTTTT

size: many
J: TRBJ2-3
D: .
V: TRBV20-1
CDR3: CSASSYMTDTQYF
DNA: TGCAGTGCTAGCAGTTATATGACAGATACGCAGTATTTT

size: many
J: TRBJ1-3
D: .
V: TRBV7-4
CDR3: CASSSPGCGNTIYF
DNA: TGTGCCAGCAGCTCTCCAGGGTGTGGAAACACCATATATTTT

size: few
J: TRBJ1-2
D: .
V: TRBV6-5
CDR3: CASSYTRPANYGYTF
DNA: TGTGCCAGCAGTTACACTAGACCAGCTAACTATGGCTACACCTTC

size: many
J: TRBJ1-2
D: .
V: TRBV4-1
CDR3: CASSQVITDGGYTF
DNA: TGCGCCAGCAGCCAAGTCATCACAGATGGGGGCTACACCTTC

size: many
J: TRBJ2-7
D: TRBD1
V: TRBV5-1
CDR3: CASSTQGVDEQYF
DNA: TGCGCCAGCAGCACGCAGGGGGTCGACGAGCAGTACTTC

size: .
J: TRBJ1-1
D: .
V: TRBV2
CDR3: CASTIDSNTEAFF
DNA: TGTGCCAGCACCATTGATTCGAACACTGAAGCTTTCTTT

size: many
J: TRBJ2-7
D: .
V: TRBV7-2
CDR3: CASSGYYEQYF
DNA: TGTGCCAGCAGCGGCTACTACGAGCAGTACTTC

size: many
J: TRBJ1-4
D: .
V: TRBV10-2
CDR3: CASSERGFTNEKLFF
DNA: TGCGCCAGCAGTGAGAGAGGGTTCACTAATGAAAAACTGTTTTTT

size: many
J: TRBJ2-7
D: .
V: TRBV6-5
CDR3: CASTLNQVVGEQYF
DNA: TGTGCCAGCACCCTCAATCAGGTGGTGGGGGAGCAGTACTTC

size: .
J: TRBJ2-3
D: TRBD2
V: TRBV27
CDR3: CASSWRAGGSTDTQYF
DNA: TGTGCCAGCAGTTGGAGAGCGGGGGGAAGCACAGATACGCAGTATTTT

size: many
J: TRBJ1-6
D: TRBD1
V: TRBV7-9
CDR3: CASSLAAGQGNSPLHF
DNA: TGTGCCAGCAGCTTAGCCGCCGGACAGGGAAATTCACCCCTCCACTTT

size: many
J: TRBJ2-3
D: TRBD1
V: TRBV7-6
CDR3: CASSLGTGPSGDTQYF
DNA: TGTGCCAGCAGCTTAGGGACAGGGCCGTCGGGAGATACGCAGTATTTT

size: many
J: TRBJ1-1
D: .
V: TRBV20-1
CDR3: CSASPDRNTEAFF
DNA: TGCAGTGCTAGTCCGGACAGGAACACTGAAGCTTTCTTT

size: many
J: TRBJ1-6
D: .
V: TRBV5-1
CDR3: CASIRVEAGDSPLHF
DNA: TGCGCCAGCATTAGGGTGGAGGCCGGCGATTCACCCCTCCACTTT

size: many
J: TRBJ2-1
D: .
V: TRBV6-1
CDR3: CASSYTVNEQFF
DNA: TGTGCCAGCAGTTACACCGTCAATGAGCAGTTCTTC

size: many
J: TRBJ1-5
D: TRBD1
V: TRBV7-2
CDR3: CASSPTGESNQPQHF
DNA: TGTGCCAGCAGCCCCACAGGGGAGAGCAATCAGCCCCAGCATTTT

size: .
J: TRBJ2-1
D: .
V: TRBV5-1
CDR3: CASSLDAGNSYEQFF
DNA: TGCGCCAGCAGCTTGGATGCAGGAAACTCGTATGAGCAGTTCTTC

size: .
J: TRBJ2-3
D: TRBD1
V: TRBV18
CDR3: CASSPGQGAVDTQYF
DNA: TGTGCCAGCTCACCGGGACAGGGGGCCGTAGATACGCAGTATTTT

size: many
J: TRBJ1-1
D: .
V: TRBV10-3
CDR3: CAISEDGGRQAFF
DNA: TGTGCCATCAGTGAGGATGGGGGCCGTCAAGCTTTCTTT

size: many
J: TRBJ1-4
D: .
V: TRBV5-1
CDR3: CASSLGPDSTNEKLFF
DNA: TGCGCCAGCAGCTTGGGGCCGGACTCCACTAATGAAAAACTGTTTTTT

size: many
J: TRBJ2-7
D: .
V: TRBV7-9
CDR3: CASSFQSYEQYF
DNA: TGTGCCAGCAGCTTCCAGTCCTACGAGCAGTACTTC

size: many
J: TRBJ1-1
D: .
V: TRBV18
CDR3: CASSPIPVGASNTEAFF
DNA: TGTGCCAGCTCACCAATACCGGTTGGGGCCTCGAACACTGAAGCTTTCTTT

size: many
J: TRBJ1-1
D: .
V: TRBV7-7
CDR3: CASSLKEGTEAFF
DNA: TGTGCTAGCAGCTTAAAGGAGGGCACTGAAGCTTTCTTT

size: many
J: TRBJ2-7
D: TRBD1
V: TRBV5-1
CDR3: CASSRDSTSYEQYF
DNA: TGCGCCAGCAGCAGGGACAGTACCTCCTACGAGCAGTACTTC

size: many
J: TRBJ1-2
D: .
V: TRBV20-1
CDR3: CSARMQENYGYTF
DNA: TGCAGTGCTAGGATGCAAGAAAACTATGGCTACACCTTC

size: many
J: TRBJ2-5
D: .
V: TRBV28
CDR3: CASRRRLVQETQYF
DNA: TGTGCCAGCAGGCGACGACTAGTCCAAGAGACCCAGTACTTC

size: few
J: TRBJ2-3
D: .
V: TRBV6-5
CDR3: CASSSRQSDTQYF
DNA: TGTGCCAGCAGTTCCCGACAGTCGGATACGCAGTATTTT

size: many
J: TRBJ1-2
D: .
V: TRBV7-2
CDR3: CASSARDLTSHGYTF
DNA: TGTGCCAGCAGCGCCCGGGACCTAACAAGCCATGGCTACACCTTC

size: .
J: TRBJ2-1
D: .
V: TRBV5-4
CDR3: CASSSRGGSTYNEQFF
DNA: TGTGCCAGCAGCTCTAGGGGGGGGTCCACCTACAATGAGCAGTTCTTC

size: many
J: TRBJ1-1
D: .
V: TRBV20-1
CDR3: CSARVQPNTEAFF
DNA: TGCAGTGCTAGAGTACAGCCGAACACTGAAGCTTTCTTT

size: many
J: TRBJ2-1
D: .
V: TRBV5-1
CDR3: CASSFTSSSSYNEQFF
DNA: TGCGCCAGCAGCTTTACTTCCTCCAGCTCCTACAATGAGCAGTTCTTC

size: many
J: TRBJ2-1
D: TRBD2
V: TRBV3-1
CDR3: CASSPSGGHGNEQFF
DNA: TGTGCCAGCAGCCCCAGCGGGGGGCATGGAAATGAGCAGTTCTTC

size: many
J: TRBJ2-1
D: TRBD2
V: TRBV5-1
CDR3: CASSLVSGGHNEQFF
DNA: TGCGCCAGCAGCTTGGTTAGCGGGGGGCACAATGAGCAGTTCTTC

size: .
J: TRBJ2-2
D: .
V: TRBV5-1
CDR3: CASSLNALGNTGELFF
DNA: TGCGCCAGCAGCTTGAACGCTCTCGGGAACACCGGGGAGCTGTTTTTT

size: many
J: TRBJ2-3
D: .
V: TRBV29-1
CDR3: CSVDPAASTDTQYF
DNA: TGCAGCGTTGATCCAGCTGCTAGCACAGATACGCAGTATTTT

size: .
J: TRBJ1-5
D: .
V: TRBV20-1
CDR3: CSTNQGNSNQPQHF
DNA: TGCAGCACAAACCAGGGAAATAGCAATCAGCCCCAGCATTTT

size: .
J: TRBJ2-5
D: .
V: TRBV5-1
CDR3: CASSPGTEGETQYF
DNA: TGCGCAAGCAGCCCCGGGACGGAGGGGGAGACCCAGTACTTC

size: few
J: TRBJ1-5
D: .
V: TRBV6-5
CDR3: CASSYSTRAEPQHF
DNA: TGTGCCAGCAGTTACTCGACCAGGGCGGAGCCCCAGCATTTT

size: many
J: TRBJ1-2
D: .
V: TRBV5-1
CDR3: CASSLTGDYGYTF
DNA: TGCGCCAGCAGCCTCACAGGAGACTATGGCTACACCTTC

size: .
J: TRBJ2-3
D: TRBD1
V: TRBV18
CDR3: CASSLVSGGPTDTQYF
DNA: TGTGCCAGCTCACTAGTCTCAGGGGGACCCACAGATACGCAGTATTTT

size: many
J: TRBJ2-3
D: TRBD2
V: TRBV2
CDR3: CASSGRRGGADTQYF
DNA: TGTGCCAGCAGTGGACGGCGCGGGGGGGCGGATACGCAGTATTTT

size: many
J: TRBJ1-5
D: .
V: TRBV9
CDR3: CASSSGGYSNQPQHF
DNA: TGTGCCAGCAGCTCCGGGGGTTATAGCAATCAGCCCCAGCATTTT

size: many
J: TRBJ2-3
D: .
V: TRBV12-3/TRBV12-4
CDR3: CASSPFRGATTDTQYF
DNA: TGTGCCAGCTCCCCCTTCAGGGGGGCTACCACAGATACGCAGTATTTT

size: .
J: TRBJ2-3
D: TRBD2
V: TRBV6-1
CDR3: CASSEWLAGYTDTQYF
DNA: TGTGCCAGCAGTGAATGGCTAGCGGGATACACAGATACGCAGTATTTT

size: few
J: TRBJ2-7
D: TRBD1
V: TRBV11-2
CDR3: CASSLGTGGSSSYEQYF
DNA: TGTGCCAGCAGCTTAGGGACAGGGGGGAGTAGCTCCTACGAGCAGTACTTC

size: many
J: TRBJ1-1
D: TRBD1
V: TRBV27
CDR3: CASRGTGTGVNTEAFF
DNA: TGTGCCAGCAGGGGGACTGGGACAGGAGTGAACACTGAAGCTTTCTTT

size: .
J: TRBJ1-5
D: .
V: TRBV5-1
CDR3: CASSLGLESNKTQHF
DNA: TGCGCCAGCAGCTTGGGCCTCGAGAGCAATAAGACCCAGCATTTT